Below are 19 T cell receptor beta chains sequenced from a single sample in a study of cytomegalovirus exposure and HLA in healthy donors. The PCR ran on 60 Vbeta and 13 Jbeta primers. The method was immunoSEQ multiplex PCR; TCRdb's version includes in-frame clones alone and lacks a portion of them. The sample lists about 65,000 clones, about 78% occurring once. Sample: PBMCs. These receptors came from a girl between 10 and 17 years old in good health and CMV-seropositive.

This clone was seen more than once but under ten times. J is TRBJ2-1 and V is TRBV29-1; D is unclear. The CDR3 consists of 10 residues. Trimming removed 7 bases at V and 6 bases at J, with 7 bases between. In germline, CDR1 is SQVTM, CDR2 ANQGSEA. CDR3 protein: CSARINEQFF. The DNA of the CDR3 is TGCAGCGCGCGAATCAATGAGCAGTTCTTC.

The chain joins TRBV5-1 to TRBJ2-3; 8 bases align to TRBD1. The junction had 7 bases not matched to a gene; V was cut back by 4 bases and J by 3 bases. In germline, CDR1 is SGHRS, CDR2 YFSETQ. This CDR3 spans 15 amino acids. CDR3 region: CASSLTGVSTDTQYF. The DNA for the CDR3 is TGCGCCAGCAGCCTGACAGGGGTTAGTACAGATACGCAGTATTTT.

The table lists this clone with a few counts. The rearrangement uses TRBV6-1 and TRBJ1-1; TRBD1 matches 7 bases. From germline, CDR1 is MNHNS and CDR2 SASEGT. V lost 4 bases and J lost 10; bases outside the gene matches: 15. The CDR3 length is 15 residues. CDR3 residues: CASSGAGQRARVAFF. Written as DNA, the CDR3 is TGTGCCAGCAGTGGAGCGGGACAGCGGGCGAGAGTAGCTTTCTTT.

V usage is TRBV6-4 and J usage is TRBJ2-2; perhaps TRBD1 as D (5 bases). V dropped 9 bases and J dropped 0 bases, with 8 bases sitting between them. CDR1 is MRHNA, CDR2 SNTAGT, per germline. CDR3 size: 13 residues. CDR3 DNA sequence: TGTGCCAGGACAGAGGCGAACACCGGGGAGCTGTTTTTT. Translation gives CARTEANTGELFF.

This sequence joins TRBV5-1 and TRBJ1-4; 8 bases are a match to TRBD1. This CDR3 contains 16 residues. J gave up 8 bases and V 0 bases, and 9 bases lay outside the gene matches. The germline V gene has CDR1 SGHRS and CDR2 YFSETQ. CDR3 loop: CASSLGKTGAREKLFF. CDR3 nucleotide sequence: TGCGCCAGCAGCTTGGGGAAGACAGGGGCCCGCGAAAAACTGTTTTTT.

V and J are TRBV5-1 and TRBJ2-1; 12 bases line up with TRBD2. The J segment lost 0 bases and the V segment lost 4 bases, leaving 8 bases of the junction unmatched. This CDR3 has 18 residues. The V gene's germline CDR1 is SGHRS and CDR2 YFSETQ. CDR3 residues: CASSRVWTSGDSYNEQFF. CDR3 in DNA: TGCGCCAGCAGCCGAGTGTGGACTAGCGGGGACTCCTACAATGAGCAGTTCTTC.

The chain combines TRBV7-6 with TRBJ2-6; D perhaps matches TRBD1 (5 bases). The CDR3 length is 16 residues. V lost 4 bases and J 2 bases, leaving 12 bases between the germline ends. The germline V gene encodes CDR1 SGHVS and CDR2 FNYEAQ. The CDR3 spells CASSSRQGAGANVLTF. The CDR3 bases are TGTGCCAGCAGCTCGCGGCAGGGCGCTGGGGCCAACGTCCTGACTTTC.

The CDR3 loop reads CATSRDNRESYEQYF. CDR3 coding DNA: TGTGCCACCAGCAGAGATAATCGGGAATCCTACGAGCAGTACTTC. The V call is TRBV15, the J call TRBJ2-7, with D perhaps TRBD2 (5 bases). Trimming took 0 bases from V and 1 from J, leaving 10 bases between them. This CDR3 comprises 15 residues. Germline V CDR1 and CDR2: LNHNV, YYDKDF (reference sequence).

The J gene is TRBJ2-1, the V gene TRBV28, with 8 bases lining up with TRBD1. Losses at the gene ends were 7 bases for V and 0 bases for J; bases not matched to a gene: 8. The CDR3 length is 16 residues. Germline values: CDR1 MDHEN, CDR2 SYDVKM. CDR3 residues: CASTGGARGSYNEQFF. CDR3 coding DNA: TGTGCCAGCACAGGGGGCGCCCGGGGCTCCTACAATGAGCAGTTCTTC.

The chain couples TRBV4-1 to TRBJ1-1; no definite D call. There are 13 residues in the CDR3. V lost 4 bases, J lost 7 bases, and 13 bases lay in between. In germline, CDR1 is MGHRA, CDR2 YSYEKL. The CDR3 reads CASSPEAASEAFF. In nucleotides, the CDR3 is TGCGCCAGCAGCCCCGAGGCAGCGAGTGAAGCTTTCTTT.

The chain has TRBV14 and TRBJ1-2, with D possibly being TRBD1 (6 bases). V was clipped by 3 bases and J by 5 bases, with 10 bases between them. Germline loops: CDR1 SGHDN, CDR2 FVKESK. This CDR3 is 13 amino acids long. CDR3 in DNA: TGTGCCAGCAGCCAGGACAGAAATTATGGCTACACCTTC. Translated, it gives CASSQDRNYGYTF.

J is TRBJ2-6 and V is TRBV30; 9 positions agree with TRBD2. The CDR3 is 18 residues long. In germline, CDR1 is GTSNPN, CDR2 SVGIG (reference sequence). Losses at the gene ends were 0 bases for V and 2 bases for J; bases not matched to a gene: 8. CDR3 DNA: TGTGCCTGGAGTGTACTAAAGCGGGGGGCGGCTGGGGCCAACGTCCTGACTTTC. Protein sequence: CAWSVLKRGAAGANVLTF.

The chain carries TRBV28 and TRBJ1-2; 7 bases match TRBD1. Germline V CDR1 and CDR2: MDHEN, SYDVKM. V was clipped by 7 bases and J by 1 base; unmatched bases: 9. This CDR3 has 15 residues. CDR3 bases: TGTGCCAGCATTACCCCGGGACAGAGTAACTATGGCTACACCTTC. Translated: CASITPGQSNYGYTF.

CDR3 DNA sequence: TGCGCCAGCAGCCCTCAGGGGGCATCTTCCCACGAGCAGTACTTC. It encodes CASSPQGASSHEQYF. V gene TRBV4-1 combines with J gene TRBJ2-7; 8 bases are a match to TRBD1. Germline V CDR1 and CDR2: MGHRA, YSYEKL. This CDR3 spans 15 amino acids. Losses at the gene ends were 4 bases for V and 5 bases for J; bases not matched to a gene: 10.

The chain recombines TRBV6-1 with TRBJ1-5; D is perhaps TRBD1 (6 bases). With 2 bases removed from V and 7 bases from J, the gap between germline ends came to 15 bases. Germline V gene sequence: CDR1 MNHNS, CDR2 SASEGT. The CDR3 is made up of 15 amino acids. CDR3 DNA: TGTGCCAGCAGTGAAAGGGGGTCAGTCGCCCAGCCCCAGCATTTT. The encoded protein is CASSERGSVAQPQHF.

The J gene is TRBJ1-4, the V gene TRBV7-9, with D possibly matching TRBD2 (6 bases). The DNA end is more similar to TRBJ2-2, so the J call may be wrong. Germline V gives CDR1 SEHNR, CDR2 FQNEAQ (reference sequence). The CDR3 spans 13 residues. The CDR3 loop is CASSLGGERELFF. The CDR3 region has the DNA TGTGCCAGCAGCTTAGGGGGGGAACGGGAGCTGTTTTTT.

The rearrangement links TRBV7-9 to TRBJ2-6; no definite D call. V gave up 3 bases and J gave up 2 bases, with 2 bases separating them. The V gene's germline CDR1 is SEHNR and CDR2 FQNEAQ (reference sequence). The CDR3 totals 13 residues. The CDR3 loop is CASSFTGANVLTF. CDR3 in DNA: TGTGCCAGCAGCTTTACTGGGGCCAACGTCCTGACTTTC. The full variable domain, completed using reference TRBV7-9 and TRBJ2-6, is DTGVSQNPRHKITKRGQNVTFRCDPISEHNRLYWYRQTLGQGPEFLTYFQNEAQLEKSRLLSDRFSAERPKGSFSTLEIQRTEQGDSAMYLCASSFTGANVLTFGAGSRLTVL.

This chain links TRBV11-3 with TRBJ2-2; the D is unclear. The CDR3 spans 15 residues. Per the germline V gene, CDR1 is SGHNT and CDR2 is YENEEA. V lost 7 bases, J lost 4 bases, and 16 bases lay in between. For the CDR3, the DNA is TGTGCCAGCACCAACCTCTTGCGCGGCACCGGGGAGCTGTTTTTT. Its protein product is CASTNLLRGTGELFF.

The chain recombines TRBV5-8 with TRBJ2-1; 8 nucleotides agree with TRBD2. The CDR3 is 17 residues long. Germline values: CDR1 SGHTS, CDR2 YDEGEE. The V gene end was trimmed by 0 bases and the J gene end by 5 bases; junction bases not matched to a gene: 10. The CDR3 bases are TGTGCCAGCAGCTTGGAGGGTCGAGCGGGAGCCCACAATGAGCAGTTCTTC. Translating gives CASSLEGRAGAHNEQFF.